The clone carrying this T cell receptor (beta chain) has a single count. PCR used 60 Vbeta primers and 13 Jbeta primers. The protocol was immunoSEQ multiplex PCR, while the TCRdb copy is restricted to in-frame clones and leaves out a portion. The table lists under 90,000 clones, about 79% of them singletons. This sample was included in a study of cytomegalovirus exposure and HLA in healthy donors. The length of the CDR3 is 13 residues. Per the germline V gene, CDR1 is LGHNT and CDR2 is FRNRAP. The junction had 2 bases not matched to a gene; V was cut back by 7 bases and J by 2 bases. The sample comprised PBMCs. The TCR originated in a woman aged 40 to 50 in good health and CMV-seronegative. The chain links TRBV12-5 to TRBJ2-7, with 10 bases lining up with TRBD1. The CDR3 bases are TGTGCTAGTGTGGGACAGGGGACCTACGAGCAGTACTTC. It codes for CASVGQGTYEQYF.